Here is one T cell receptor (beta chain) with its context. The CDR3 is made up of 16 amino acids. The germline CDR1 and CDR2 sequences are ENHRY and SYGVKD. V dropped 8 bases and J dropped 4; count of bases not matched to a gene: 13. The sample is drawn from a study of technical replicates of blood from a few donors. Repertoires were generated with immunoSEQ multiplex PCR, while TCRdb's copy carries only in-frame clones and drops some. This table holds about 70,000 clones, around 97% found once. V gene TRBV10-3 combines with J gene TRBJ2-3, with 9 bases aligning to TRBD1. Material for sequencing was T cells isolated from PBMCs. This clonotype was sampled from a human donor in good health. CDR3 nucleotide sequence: TGTGCCATCGAAAGTGAAGGGACAGGGCCCGCAGATACGCAGTATTTT. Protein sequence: CAIESEGTGPADTQYF.